The clone carrying this T cell receptor beta chain was found a few times. The data originate from a study of blood T cell repertoires in COVID-19. Study information: COVID-19 samples collected from the United States, Italy and Spain covered acute and convalescent phases.

Repertoires were generated with immunoSEQ multiplex PCR, while TCRdb's copy carries only in-frame clones and drops some. The sample gives about 130,000 clones, around 80% of which show up once; 30% to 45% is in the top ten. The trim removed 5 bases at V and 3 bases at J, leaving 14 bases unmatched. The germline gives CDR1 MDHEN, CDR2 SYDVKM. The CDR3 spans 18 residues. The sequencing sample was made of peripheral blood. This sequence originates from a man in his forties with active or convalescent COVID-19. The genes are TRBV28 and TRBJ2-5; 11 positions match TRBD2. CDR3 protein: CASSLLRMASGGKETQYF. The CDR3 DNA reads TGTGCCAGCAGTCTATTAAGGATGGCTAGCGGGGGGAAAGAGACCCAGTACTTC.